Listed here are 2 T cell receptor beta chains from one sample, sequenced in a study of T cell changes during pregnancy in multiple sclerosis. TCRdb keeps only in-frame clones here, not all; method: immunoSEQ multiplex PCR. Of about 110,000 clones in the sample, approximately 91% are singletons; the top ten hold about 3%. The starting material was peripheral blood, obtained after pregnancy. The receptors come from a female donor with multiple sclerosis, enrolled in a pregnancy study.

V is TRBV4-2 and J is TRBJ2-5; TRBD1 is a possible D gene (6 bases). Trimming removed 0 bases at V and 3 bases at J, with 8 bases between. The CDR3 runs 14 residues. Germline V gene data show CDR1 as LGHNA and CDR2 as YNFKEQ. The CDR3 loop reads CASSQDHREETQYF. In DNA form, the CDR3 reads TGTGCCAGCAGCCAAGATCACAGGGAAGAGACCCAGTACTTC.

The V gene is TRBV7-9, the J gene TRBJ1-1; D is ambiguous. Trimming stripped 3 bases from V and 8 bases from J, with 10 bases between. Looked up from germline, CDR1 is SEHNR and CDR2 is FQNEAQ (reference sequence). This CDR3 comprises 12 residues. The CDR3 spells CASSLAMREAFF. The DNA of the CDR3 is TGTGCCAGCAGCTTGGCGATGAGGGAAGCTTTCTTT.